Listed here are 27 T cell receptor beta chains from one sample, sequenced in a study of blood T cells in healthy people across ages. Then a second PCR, running about 6 to 12 cycles, was carried out with a sample-barcoded 5' primer and a J-beta primer mix. TCRdb reprocessed the 5' RACE reads with MiXCR, giving one entry per CDR3 protein. The profile shows about 830,000 distinct CDR3 sequences, roughly 64% of them singletons. The sequenced sample consisted of blood. These receptors were collected from a young man in good health.

The CDR3 reads CASSSGVLGNNSPLHF. For the CDR3, the DNA is TGTGCCAGCAGCTCAGGGGTGTTGGGTAATAATTCACCCCTCCACTTT. V is TRBV7-2 and J is TRBJ1-6, with D possibly being TRBD1 (6 bases). The V end was cut by 4 bases, the J end by 5 bases, with 15 bases between. The CDR3 runs to 16 residues. CDR1 SGHTA and CDR2 FQGNSA come from the germline V gene.

This chain links TRBV7-2 with TRBJ1-6, with no clear D. Trimming shortened V by 5 bases and J by 7 bases, and 18 bases separated the two germline ends. The CDR3 runs to 16 residues. The germline CDR1 and CDR2 sequences are SGHTA and FQGNSA. CDR3: CASSETRSRYNSPLHF. The CDR3 DNA is TGTGCCAGCAGCGAAACACGGTCGCGCTACAATTCACCCCTCCACTTT. Using reference TRBV7-2 and TRBJ1-6 for the parts outside the CDR3, the full variable domain is GAGVSQSPSNKVTEKGKDVELRCDPISGHTALYWYRQSLGQGLEFLIYFQGNSAPDKSGLPSDRFSAERTGGSVSTLTIQRTQQEDSAVYLCASSETRSRYNSPLHFGNGTRLTVT.

The rearrangement links TRBV6-6 to TRBJ2-1; D call uncertain. Trimming took off 6 bases at V and 5 bases at J, with 8 bases between the two ends. Per the germline V gene, CDR1 is MNHNY and CDR2 is SVGAGI (reference sequence). CDR3 length equals 12 residues. This chain's CDR3 is CASRPVDNEQFF. CDR3 nucleotide sequence: TGTGCCAGCAGACCGGTGGACAATGAGCAGTTCTTC.

The chain has TRBV4-2 and TRBJ2-5; 11 positions agree with TRBD2. The CDR3 totals 16 residues. V lost 2 bases, J lost 2 bases, and 4 bases stayed unmatched. The germline V gene has CDR1 LGHNA and CDR2 YNFKEQ. CDR3 nucleotide sequence: TGTGCCAGCAGCCAACTAACTAGCGGGGGACAAGAGACCCAGTACTTC. This encodes CASSQLTSGGQETQYF.

In this sample, this clonotype turned up a few times. V and J are TRBV2 and TRBJ2-1; no firm D call. The CDR3 spans 11 residues. In germline, CDR1 is SNHLY, CDR2 FYNNEI. The V end lost 7 bases, the J end lost 7 bases, and 8 bases lay between the germline ends. The CDR3 nucleotides are TGTGCCAGCAAGTGGGTTAATGAGCAGTTCTTC. Residues: CASKWVNEQFF.

The V gene is TRBV4-3, the J gene TRBJ2-1, with 7 positions matching TRBD2. J lost 0 bases, V lost 1 base, and 3 bases had no gene match. The CDR3 sequence is 16 residues long. Germline values: CDR1 LGHNA, CDR2 YSLEER. CDR3 sequence (DNA): TGCGCCAGCAGCCAAGTTCGCGGGAGCTCCTACAATGAGCAGTTCTTC. Its protein is CASSQVRGSSYNEQFF.

The chain couples TRBV7-7 to TRBJ2-5, with D possibly being TRBD2 (5 bases). Looked up from germline, CDR1 is SSHAT and CDR2 is FNYEAQ (reference sequence). Between the trimmed V and J ends, which lost 3 bases and 3 bases, there was a span of 11 bases. This CDR3 is built from 14 residues. In DNA form, the CDR3 reads TGTGCCAGCAGCTTTCGGTATAGCGAAGAGACCCAGTACTTC. It yields the protein CASSFRYSEETQYF.

V usage is TRBV5-1 and J usage is TRBJ2-5, with a possible D match to TRBD2 (6 bases). The V end lost 2 bases, the J end lost 5 bases, and 13 bases lay between the germline ends. The length of the CDR3 is 14 residues. The germline gives CDR1 SGHRS, CDR2 YFSETQ. The CDR3 nucleotides read TGCGCCAGCAGCTTAAGGCAGCGGGCCGAGACCCAGTACTTC. Its translation is CASSLRQRAETQYF.

This clonotype has just one count. One end of the junction is discordant with germline, which a read error may explain. The V and J genes are TRBV6-1 and TRBJ2-5; 9 positions match TRBD2. The CDR3 length is 16 residues. CDR1 and CDR2 (germline): MNHNS, SASEGT. Here the CDR3 reads CASSERGGLARETQYF. The CDR3 DNA follows: TGTGCCAGTAGTGAAAGGGGGGGACTAGCCCGAGAGACCCAGTACTTC.

This clonotype was seen a handful of times. The chain links TRBV20-1 to TRBJ1-2, with 7 bases matching TRBD1. Germline CDR1 and CDR2: DFQATT and SNEGSKA (reference sequence). This CDR3 is built from 15 residues. V lost 4 bases to trimming and J lost 6 bases; unmatched junction nucleotides: 14. The DNA of the CDR3 is TGCAGTGCTACCCGCCCGACAGGGAAAGGTGATGGCTACACCTTC. As protein: CSATRPTGKGDGYTF.

The chain is built from TRBV4-3 and TRBJ2-1; 10 bases are a match to TRBD2. Trimming removed 2 bases from V and 4 bases from J; junction bases left unmatched: 5. The CDR3 extends over 16 amino acids. The V gene's germline CDR1 is LGHNA and CDR2 YSLEER. CDR3 amino acids: CASSQTVAGGYNEQFF. The CDR3 DNA follows: TGCGCCAGCAGCCAAACTGTAGCGGGAGGATACAATGAGCAGTTCTTC.

This clonotype was found a few times. V and J are TRBV29-1 and TRBJ2-3; 8 nucleotides line up with TRBD2. In germline, CDR1 is SQVTM, CDR2 ANQGSEA. The CDR3 is 14 amino acids. Losses at the gene ends were 4 bases for V and 4 bases for J; bases not matched to a gene: 7. CDR3 amino acids: CSVGPAGDPDTQYF. The CDR3 coding sequence is TGCAGCGTTGGCCCAGCGGGAGACCCAGATACGCAGTATTTT.

This clonotype was detected only a few times. The V call is TRBV4-2, the J call TRBJ2-5; a possible D gene is TRBD1 (6 bases). Germline lookup yields CDR1 LGHNA and CDR2 YNFKEQ. Between the trimmed V and J ends, which lost 0 bases and 0 bases, there was a span of 11 bases. The CDR3 consists of 16 residues. The CDR3 coding sequence is TGTGCCAGCAGCCAAGATTACAGGGAACACCAAGAGACCCAGTACTTC. The encoded protein is CASSQDYREHQETQYF.

The chain links TRBV7-7 to TRBJ2-3; D is unresolved. This CDR3 spans 14 amino acids. Trimming shortened V by 9 bases and J by 4 bases, and 17 bases separated the two germline ends. Germline-derived CDR1 and CDR2 are SSHAT and FNYEAQ (reference sequence). CDR3: CARRTAPSADTQYF. Here the CDR3 DNA reads TGTGCCAGAAGGACCGCGCCCAGCGCAGATACGCAGTATTTT.

This chain joins TRBV10-3 and TRBJ1-1; D not certain. Germline loops: CDR1 ENHRY, CDR2 SYGVKD. This CDR3 spans 12 amino acids. Deletions cut 6 bases from V and 11 bases from J, with 16 bases between. The CDR3 nucleotides read TGTGCCATCAGCGGCGAGGGTGGGTCCGCTTTCTTT. It yields the protein CAISGEGGSAFF.

This clonotype occurred a few times. V usage is TRBV10-3 and J usage is TRBJ2-1; 10 positions agree with TRBD2. J lost 13 bases, V lost 10 bases, and 16 bases had no gene match. The CDR3 loop spans 14 amino acids. Germline lookup yields CDR1 ENHRY and CDR2 SYGVKD. DNA of the CDR3: TGTGCCACTGCCGATAGCGGGGGGACATATTTCCAGTTCTTC. Translating it yields CATADSGGTYFQFF.

In the case of this clonotype: This could be a read error, since a much larger clone is one nucleotide away. The chain couples TRBV7-2 to TRBJ2-3, with 9 positions matching TRBD1. From germline, CDR1 is SGHTA and CDR2 FQGNSA. The CDR3 is 16 amino acids. With 5 bases clipped from V and 2 bases from J, the junction kept 8 bases outside the gene matches. The DNA for the CDR3 is TGTGCCAGCAGCAAAAGCGGACAGGGGAACACAGATACGCAGTATTTT. Translating it yields CASSKSGQGNTDTQYF.

The rearrangement links TRBV7-2 to TRBJ2-1, with D perhaps assigned TRBD1 or TRBD2 (5 bases each). The CDR3 consists of 13 residues. Per germline, CDR1 SGHTA and CDR2 FQGNSA. Trimming took 1 base from V and 11 from J, leaving 12 bases between them. Here the CDR3 DNA reads TGTGCCAGCAGCTTAGACCTCCGGGACCAGCAGTTCTTC. Amino acid sequence: CASSLDLRDQQFF.

The chain joins TRBV9 to TRBJ1-4, with D possibly matching TRBD1 (6 bases). Trimming pared 4 bases from V and 0 bases from J, leaving 16 bases between. CDR1 is SGDLS, CDR2 YYNGEE, per germline. This CDR3 spans 17 amino acids. Here the CDR3 reads CASSPGLGTTTNEKLFF. The DNA for the CDR3 is TGTGCCAGCAGCCCCGGACTGGGGACAACAACTAATGAAAAACTGTTTTTT.

The chain uses TRBV10-3 and TRBJ2-7; tentatively, D is TRBD2 (5 bases). V dropped 10 bases and J dropped 6 bases, with 25 bases sitting between them. Looked up from germline, CDR1 is ENHRY and CDR2 is SYGVKD. The CDR3 loop spans 15 amino acids. This CDR3 is CATGPSPVSTSEQYF. CDR3 nucleotides: TGTGCCACCGGACCGTCGCCTGTGTCTACTAGCGAGCAGTACTTC.

The rearrangement joins TRBV5-5 to TRBJ1-1; D gene ambiguous. This CDR3 has 14 residues. Trimming removed 1 base from V and 4 bases from J, with 11 bases in between. The germline V gene has CDR1 SGHKS and CDR2 YYEKEE (reference sequence). CDR3 protein: CASSLRSKGTEAFF. The CDR3, as DNA: TGTGCCAGCAGCTTGAGGAGTAAAGGCACTGAAGCTTTCTTT.

The chain is built from TRBV7-2 and TRBJ1-1, with D unresolved. CDR1 and CDR2 from the germline V gene are SGHTA and FQGNSA. The length of the CDR3 is 13 residues. The V end was cut by 3 bases, the J end by 5 bases, with 10 bases between. The CDR3, as DNA: TGTGCCAGCAGCTTGCGACGCTTAACTGAAGCTTTCTTT. Translated, it gives CASSLRRLTEAFF. The full variable domain, in which reference TRBV7-2 and TRBJ1-1 provide the parts outside the CDR3, is GAGVSQSPSNKVTEKGKDVELRCDPISGHTALYWYRQSLGQGLEFLIYFQGNSAPDKSGLPSDRFSAERTGGSVSTLTIQRTQQEDSAVYLCASSLRRLTEAFFGQGTRLTVV.

This sequence joins TRBV20-1 and TRBJ2-4; D unresolved. The J call is in doubt because the DNA end fits TRBJ2-7 better. The CDR3 is made up of 13 amino acids. CDR1 is DFQATT and CDR2 is SNEGSKA in the germline V gene (reference sequence). The CDR3 spells CSGGRYPLAEQYF. The CDR3 DNA sequence: TGCAGTGGAGGTCGGTACCCCCTGGCCGAGCAGTACTTC.

This sequence joins TRBV24-1 and TRBJ2-5; D is unresolved. This CDR3 contains 12 residues. Trimming cost V 5 bases and J 5 bases, with 8 bases left between them. The germline CDR1 and CDR2 sequences are KGHDR and SFDVKD. CDR3 coding DNA: TGTGCCACCAGTGGAGGTTACGAGACCCAGTACTTC. Translated, it gives CATSGGYETQYF.

V gene TRBV20-1 combines with J gene TRBJ2-7, with D unclear. Near its end, the DNA agrees better with TRBJ2-5, so the J call may be wrong. Germline CDR1 is DFQATT and CDR2 is SNEGSKA (reference sequence). CDR3 length: 12 residues. The CDR3 region has the DNA TGCAGTGCTGGTACCTTGTGGGAGACCCAGTACTTC. Translated, it gives CSAGTLWETQYF.

The chain uses TRBV7-2 and TRBJ2-3, with 9 bases matching TRBD2. Germline assignment: CDR1 SGHTA and CDR2 FQGNSA. V gave up 1 base and J gave up 2 bases; unmatched junction bases: 10. CDR3 size: 18 residues. Here the CDR3 reads CTSSLGRESGGTTDTQYF. In DNA, the CDR3 is TGTACCAGCAGCTTAGGCCGAGAGAGCGGGGGGACCACAGATACGCAGTATTTT.

The chain is built from TRBV6-1 and TRBJ2-5; D might be TRBD2 (5 bases). Germline CDR1 MNHNS, CDR2 SASEGT. The CDR3 contains 15 residues. Trimming stripped 3 bases from V and 11 bases from J, with 22 bases between. CDR3 amino acids: CASSEVGDSSGKQYF. In nucleotides, the CDR3 is TGTGCCAGCAGTGAGGTGGGAGACTCCTCGGGGAAGCAGTACTTC.